The clone carrying this T cell receptor (beta chain) was counted a few times. The data originate from a study of T cells in Graves' hyperthyroidism and ophthalmopathy. CDR1 is MDHEN, CDR2 SYDVKM, per germline. J lost 3 bases, V lost 5 bases, and 4 bases had no gene match. There are 15 residues in the CDR3. Those patients with uncontrolled infection, other autoimmune disease, pregnancy or lactation were excluded. Orbital computed tomography, thyroid ultrasound, serum thyroxine and TRAb, and clinical symptoms together informed the diagnoses. RNA transcripts provided the source from which TCR beta CDR3 regions were amplified. In the first-round RT-PCR of the TCR CDR3, the HTBI primer set was used. TCRdb ran MiXCR on the multiplex PCR reads and lists one entry per CDR3 protein. Of hundreds of thousands of distinct CDR3 sequences listed, approximately 25% are singletons.

The chain has TRBV28 and TRBJ2-2; 9 bases map to TRBD1. The sequenced material came from blood. This sequence was found in a man aged 50 to 60 with Graves' hyperthyroidism. For the CDR3, the DNA is TGTGCCAGCAGTAGGGGGACAGGGCACACCGGGGAGCTGTTTTTT. Translated: CASSRGTGHTGELFF.